The next 22 T cell receptor beta chains were all read from a single sample in a study of cytomegalovirus exposure and HLA in healthy donors. Both 60 Vbeta primers and 13 Jbeta primers went into the PCR. The protocol was immunoSEQ multiplex PCR, while the TCRdb copy is restricted to in-frame clones and leaves out a portion. Its clone listing holds about 110,000 clones. Specimen: PBMCs. All receptors come from a middle-aged man in good health and CMV-seropositive.

The chain combines TRBV27 with TRBJ2-1; 13 bases match TRBD2. V was pared by 5 bases and J by 3 bases, with 4 bases of the junction left unmatched. From germline, CDR1 is MNHEY and CDR2 SMNVEV (reference sequence). This CDR3 spans 16 amino acids. The CDR3, as DNA: TGTGCCAGCAGTCTAAGGACTAGCGGGGGCTACAATGAGCAGTTCTTC. Residues: CASSLRTSGGYNEQFF.

This rearrangement joins TRBV10-2 to TRBJ1-4, with D maybe TRBD1 (5 bases). Trimming removed 6 bases at V and 6 bases at J, with 17 bases between. CDR1 is WSHSY, CDR2 SAAADI, per germline. The CDR3 is 15 residues long. CDR3 residues: CASRPLWGEDEKLFF. Written as DNA, the CDR3 is TGCGCCAGCAGACCCCTCTGGGGCGAGGATGAAAAACTGTTTTTT.

The chain carries TRBV7-9 and TRBJ2-7, with 10 nucleotides matching TRBD1. The CDR3 length is 18 residues. The germline V gene has CDR1 SEHNR and CDR2 FQNEAQ (reference sequence). V was pared by 5 bases and J by 2 bases, with 15 bases of the junction left unmatched. CDR3 sequence: CASSPTPGQGPSPYEQYF. The CDR3 region has the DNA TGTGCCAGCAGCCCTACGCCGGGACAGGGGCCTTCGCCCTACGAGCAGTACTTC.

This chain links TRBV11-1 with TRBJ2-5; D perhaps matches TRBD1 (5 bases). This CDR3 contains 15 residues. Trimming took 5 bases from V and 0 from J, leaving 13 bases between them. Per germline, CDR1 SGHAT and CDR2 FQDESV (reference sequence). CDR3 protein: CASSVQGQDQETQYF. CDR3 coding DNA: TGTGCCAGCAGCGTTCAGGGCCAGGACCAAGAGACCCAGTACTTC. The variable domain in full, with the rest retrieved from reference TRBV11-1 and TRBJ2-5, is EAEVAQSPRYKITEKSQAVAFWCDPISGHATLYWYRQILGQGPELLVQFQDESVVDDSQLPKDRFSAERLKGVDSTLKIQPAELGDSAMYLCASSVQGQDQETQYFGPGTRLLVL.

The chain combines TRBV11-2 with TRBJ2-2; TRBD1 agrees at 7 bases. The CDR3 totals 15 residues. The V segment lost 2 bases and the J segment 4 bases; nucleotides outside the gene matches: 4. Germline V gene lookup returns CDR1 SGHAT and CDR2 FQNNGV. The CDR3 reads CASSLRGLGTGELFF. In DNA form, the CDR3 reads TGTGCCAGCAGCTTAAGGGGGCTGGGCACCGGGGAGCTGTTTTTT.

This sequence joins TRBV4-3 and TRBJ2-3; 7 bases line up with TRBD2. Germline V CDR1 and CDR2: LGHNA, YSLEER. There are 15 residues in the CDR3. V gave up 5 bases and J gave up 5 bases; unmatched junction bases: 10. CDR3 DNA: TGCGCCAGCAGCGACAGCGGGACGGGTGGAGATACGCAGTATTTT. Its translation: CASSDSGTGGDTQYF.

The CDR3 coding sequence is TGTGCCAGCAGCGACAGACTGAACACTGAAGCTTTCTTT. This encodes CASSDRLNTEAFF. This chain uses TRBV5-6 with TRBJ1-1; a possible D gene is TRBD1 (5 bases). CDR1 is SGHDT and CDR2 is YYEEEE in the germline V gene. Trimming pared 4 bases from V and 0 bases from J, leaving 7 bases between. CDR3 length equals 13 residues.

This chain uses TRBV11-2 with TRBJ2-1, with 7 bases lining up with TRBD2. Per germline, CDR1 SGHAT and CDR2 FQNNGV. The CDR3 length is 16 residues. V was pared by 2 bases and J by 4 bases, with 8 bases of the junction left unmatched. This CDR3 reads CASSLPLAVKYNEQFF. The CDR3, as DNA: TGTGCCAGCAGCTTACCTCTAGCGGTGAAGTACAATGAGCAGTTCTTC.

The rearrangement uses TRBV9 and TRBJ2-3; 12 nucleotides line up with TRBD2. J was trimmed by 5 bases and V by 5 bases; bases with no gene match: 9. Germline V gene data show CDR1 as SGDLS and CDR2 as YYNGEE. The CDR3 contains 16 residues. The CDR3 region has the DNA TGTGCCAGCAGTCCCCGACTAGCGGGAGAGGAAGATACGCAGTATTTT. Translated: CASSPRLAGEEDTQYF. Drawing the rest from reference TRBV9 and TRBJ2-3, the complete variable domain is DSGVTQTPKHLITATGQRVTLRCSPRSGDLSVYWYQQSLDQGLQFLIQYYNGEERAKGNILERFSAQQFPDLHSELNLSSLELGDSALYFCASSPRLAGEEDTQYFGPGTRLTVL.

The chain's CDR3 is CAAGQSYEQYF. Here the CDR3 DNA reads TGTGCCGCCGGACAGTCCTACGAGCAGTACTTC. V usage is TRBV7-9 and J usage is TRBJ2-7, with a weak D call TRBD1 (6 bases). The CDR3 is 11 amino acids. Germline V gives CDR1 SEHNR, CDR2 FQNEAQ (reference sequence). The ends were cut back, 11 bases at V and 1 base at J, with 9 bases in the middle. Full variable domain (outside the CDR3, taken from reference TRBV7-9 and TRBJ2-7): DTGVSQNPRHKITKRGQNVTFRCDPISEHNRLYWYRQTLGQGPEFLTYFQNEAQLEKSRLLSDRFSAERPKGSFSTLEIQRTEQGDSAMYLCAAGQSYEQYFGPGTRLTVT.

As for this clone: Other nucleotide sequences in the sample specify the same CDR3. V is TRBV6-1 and J is TRBJ1-5; 11 bases are a match to TRBD1. Germline CDR1 reads MNHNS; CDR2 reads SASEGT. CDR3 length: 15 residues. V lost 4 bases, J lost 9 bases, and 8 bases stayed unmatched. This chain's CDR3 is CASSGDRGTVGPQHF. CDR3 bases: TGTGCCAGCAGTGGGGACAGGGGGACCGTTGGGCCCCAGCATTTT.

This chain uses TRBV2 with TRBJ1-1; 10 bases match TRBD1. V trimming: 6 bases; J trimming: 3 bases; junction bases outside the gene matches: 10. CDR1 SNHLY and CDR2 FYNNEI come from the germline V gene. The CDR3 is 16 amino acids. The CDR3 DNA reads as TGTGCCAGCAGGGACCGGGACAGGGGAAAGGACACTGAAGCTTTCTTT. The encoded protein is CASRDRDRGKDTEAFF.

This chain joins TRBV27 and TRBJ2-3, with 8 bases that match TRBD2. Germline assignment: CDR1 MNHEY and CDR2 SMNVEV (reference sequence). The CDR3 runs 15 residues. Germline trimming cut 4 bases from V and 1 base from J; bases unmatched to any gene: 4. The CDR3: CASSSGTRGTDTQYF. The CDR3 nucleotides are TGTGCCAGCAGTTCCGGGACTAGAGGCACAGATACGCAGTATTTT.

The chain is built from TRBV25-1 and TRBJ2-7; D gene unclear. Germline CDR1 and CDR2: MGHDK and SYGVNS. The V end was cut by 3 bases, the J end by 3 bases, with 3 bases between. This CDR3 is 11 amino acids long. The CDR3 region has the DNA TGTGCCAGCAGTGATAGCTACGAGCAGTACTTC. This translates into CASSDSYEQYF.

The chain employs TRBV14 and TRBJ2-7, with 9 bases fitting TRBD1. Germline assignment: CDR1 SGHDN and CDR2 FVKESK. V trimming: 10 bases; J trimming: 7 bases; junction bases outside the gene matches: 8. The CDR3 length is 12 residues. The CDR3 coding sequence is TGTGCCACCGGGACAGGGAGGGAAGAGCAGTACTTC. This gives the protein CATGTGREEQYF.

V gene TRBV9 combines with J gene TRBJ2-5, with D possibly TRBD2 on 6 matching bases. The end of the DNA fits TRBJ2-7 better, so the J call may be wrong. CDR1 and CDR2 (germline): SGDLS, YYNGEE. The CDR3 spans 13 residues. The CDR3 region is CASSLGTLDEQYF. The CDR3 nucleotides read TGTGCCAGCAGCCTTGGGACTCTCGACGAGCAGTACTTC.

Notes on this clone: One junction end does not reproduce the germline sequence, and a read error may be involved. The chain couples TRBV13 to TRBJ2-7; TRBD2 aligns across 8 bases. The CDR3 is made up of 16 amino acids. Per germline, CDR1 PRHDT and CDR2 FYEKMQ (reference sequence). CDR3: CASSLTWSGSSHEQYF. Here the CDR3 DNA reads TGTGCCAGCAGCCTAACCTGGAGCGGGAGCTCCCACGAGCAGTACTTC.

The CDR3 spells CSVEGLAAYSTYNEQFF. In nucleotides, the CDR3 is TGCAGCGTTGAGGGATTAGCGGCGTATTCTACCTACAATGAGCAGTTCTTC. The V call is TRBV29-1, the J call TRBJ2-1, with D maybe TRBD2 (6 bases). There are 17 residues in the CDR3. Looked up from germline, CDR1 is SQVTM and CDR2 is ANQGSEA. V was clipped by 3 bases and J by 2 bases, with 20 bases between them.

This chain uses TRBV7-2 with TRBJ2-6, with D possibly matching TRBD1 (6 bases). The germline gives CDR1 SGHTA, CDR2 FQGNSA. Trimming stripped 5 bases from V and 4 bases from J, with 12 bases between. This CDR3 has 15 amino acids. This CDR3 is CASSNQGWGANVLTF. CDR3 sequence (DNA): TGTGCCAGCAGCAATCAGGGGTGGGGGGCCAACGTCCTGACTTTC. Looking up the rest from reference TRBV7-2 and TRBJ2-6 gives the full variable domain: GAGVSQSPSNKVTEKGKDVELRCDPISGHTALYWYRQSLGQGLEFLIYFQGNSAPDKSGLPSDRFSAERTGGSVSTLTIQRTQQEDSAVYLCASSNQGWGANVLTFGAGSRLTVL.

The chain joins TRBV28 to TRBJ2-1; TRBD2 aligns across 9 bases. The CDR3 is 15 residues long. The J segment lost 8 bases and the V segment lost 2 bases, leaving 7 bases of the junction unmatched. CDR1 and CDR2 (germline): MDHEN, SYDVKM. CDR3 amino acids: CASSLVSGSDDEQFF. The CDR3 nucleotides are TGTGCCAGCAGTTTAGTTAGCGGGAGTGACGATGAGCAGTTCTTC.

The V gene is TRBV4-1, the J gene TRBJ1-3; a possible D gene is TRBD1 (6 bases). Trimming left V 4 bases short and J 0 bases short, with 16 bases between. The CDR3 is 17 amino acids. Germline V gene sequence: CDR1 MGHRA, CDR2 YSYEKL. In DNA form, the CDR3 reads TGCGCCAGCAGCCCCACTGGGACACCTATCTCTGGAAACACCATATATTTT. It yields the protein CASSPTGTPISGNTIYF.

The V gene is TRBV28, the J gene TRBJ2-3; 7 bases map to TRBD1. The CDR3 totals 15 residues. Germline CDR1 MDHEN, CDR2 SYDVKM. V trimming: 2 bases; J trimming: 3 bases; junction bases outside the gene matches: 5. The CDR3 DNA is TGTGCCAGCAGTTTAGGGGGACAGAGGACAGATACGCAGTATTTT. It is translated as CASSLGGQRTDTQYF.